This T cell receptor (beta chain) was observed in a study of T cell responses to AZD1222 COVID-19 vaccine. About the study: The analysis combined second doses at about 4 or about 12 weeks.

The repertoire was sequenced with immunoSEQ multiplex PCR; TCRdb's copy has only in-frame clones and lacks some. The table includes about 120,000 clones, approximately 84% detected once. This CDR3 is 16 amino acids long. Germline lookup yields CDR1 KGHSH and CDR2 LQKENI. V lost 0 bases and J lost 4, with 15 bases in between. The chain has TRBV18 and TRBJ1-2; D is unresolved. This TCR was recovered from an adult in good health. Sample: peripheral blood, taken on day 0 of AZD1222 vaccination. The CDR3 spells CASSPPISGMGYGYTF. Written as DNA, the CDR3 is TGTGCCAGCTCACCACCGATTTCAGGAATGGGCTATGGCTACACCTTC.